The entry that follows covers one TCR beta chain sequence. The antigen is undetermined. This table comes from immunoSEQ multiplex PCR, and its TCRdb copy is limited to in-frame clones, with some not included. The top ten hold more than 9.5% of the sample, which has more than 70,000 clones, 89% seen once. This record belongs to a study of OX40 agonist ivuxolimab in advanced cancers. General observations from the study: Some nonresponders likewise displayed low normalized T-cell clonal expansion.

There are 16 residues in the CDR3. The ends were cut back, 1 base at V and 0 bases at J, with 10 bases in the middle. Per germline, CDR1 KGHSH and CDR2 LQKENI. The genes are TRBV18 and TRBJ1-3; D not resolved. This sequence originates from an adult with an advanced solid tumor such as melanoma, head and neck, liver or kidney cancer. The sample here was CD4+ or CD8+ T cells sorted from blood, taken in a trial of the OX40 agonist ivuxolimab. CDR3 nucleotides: TGTGCCAGCTCACCACTGCAGGACCTCTCTGGAAACACCATATATTTT. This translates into CASSPLQDLSGNTIYF.